This TCR beta chain came from a study of Ad26.COV2.S vaccination and SARS-CoV-2 variants. Whole-study results and caveats: Substantial response breadth was reportedly seen for spike-specific CD8+ and CD4+ T cells after vaccination. In TCR breadth and depth analyses, total T cell responses may have been underestimated. Whether participants received vaccine or placebo, their non-spike TCR breadth was similar. Among vaccine recipients, spike-specific TCR breadth exceeded that of placebo recipients.

Assay used: immunoSEQ multiplex PCR; TCRdb lists only in-frame clones, some missing. Of over 110,000 clones in the sample, roughly 88% are singletons; the top ten hold about 5%. A remark on this clone: Its antigen is not known.

Trimming shortened V by 5 bases and J by 3 bases, and 8 bases separated the two germline ends. The CDR3 runs 12 residues. CDR1 and CDR2 from the germline V gene are SGHNT and YYREEE (reference sequence). The chain has TRBV5-4 and TRBJ2-5; no reliable D call. This specimen consisted of peripheral blood, obtained after recovery from COVID-19. This sequence was found in a human donor who had recovered from COVID-19. In DNA form, the CDR3 reads TGTGCCAGCAGAGGTGGGGAAGAGACCCAGTACTTC. Residues: CASRGGEETQYF.